Below, 23 T cell receptor beta chains from the same sample are listed, as sequenced in a study of control samples from healthy donors and cancer patients. Data came from immunoSEQ multiplex PCR; TCRdb stores just in-frame clones and leaves some out. In the table there are approximately 92,000 clones, about 92% of which are singletons. The material sequenced was blood. The receptors shown here come from a woman aged 25-40 years in good health.

V is TRBV11-2 and J is TRBJ2-1, with D unresolved. V gave up 2 bases and J gave up 4 bases, with 15 bases separating them. This CDR3 has 16 amino acids. Germline V CDR1 and CDR2: SGHAT, FQNNGV. For the CDR3, the DNA is TGTGCCAGCAGCTTATCGGGCGGTAATCGGTACAATGAGCAGTTCTTC. Translating it yields CASSLSGGNRYNEQFF.

The chain has TRBV9 and TRBJ1-1, with D perhaps TRBD1 (5 bases). In germline, CDR1 is SGDLS, CDR2 YYNGEE. There are 17 residues in the CDR3. The V and J ends lost 3 bases and 0 bases respectively, with 18 bases between them. CDR3 residues: CASSDGGDGRMNTEAFF. DNA of the CDR3: TGTGCCAGCAGCGATGGAGGGGACGGAAGGATGAACACTGAAGCTTTCTTT.

The chain couples TRBV20-1 to TRBJ2-2; no clear D. CDR3 length equals 16 residues. Trimming took off 3 bases at V and 1 base at J, with 15 bases between the two ends. The germline V gene has CDR1 DFQATT and CDR2 SNEGSKA (reference sequence). CDR3: CSASPHTTLNTGELFF. The CDR3, as DNA: TGCAGTGCTAGTCCCCACACCACATTGAACACCGGGGAGCTGTTTTTT.

Remarks on this clone: The same CDR3 can be traced to other DNA sequences in this sample. The gene calls are TRBV2 and TRBJ2-5, with D possibly being TRBD2 (5 bases). Trimming removed 8 bases from V and 4 bases from J, with 8 bases in between. Germline CDR1 reads SNHLY; CDR2 reads FYNNEI. The CDR3 sequence is 11 residues long. For the CDR3, the DNA is TGTGCCAGCGTTGGAGGAGAGACCCAGTACTTC. Its translation is CASVGGETQYF.

The V call is TRBV5-6, the J call TRBJ2-3; TRBD2 matches at 13 bases. V lost 4 bases to trimming and J lost 3 bases; unmatched junction nucleotides: 5. Looked up from germline, CDR1 is SGHDT and CDR2 is YYEEEE. The CDR3 extends over 16 amino acids. The DNA for the CDR3 is TGTGCCAGCAGCCTGGGACTAGCGGGACCTACAGATACGCAGTATTTT. This codes for CASSLGLAGPTDTQYF.

V gene TRBV7-3 combines with J gene TRBJ2-5; the D gene is possibly TRBD2 (6 bases). V was pared by 5 bases and J by 5 bases, with 15 bases between. This CDR3 spans 14 amino acids. Germline CDR1 is SGHTA and CDR2 is FQGTGA. In DNA, the CDR3 is TGTGCCAGCAGCCCCGGGGGAATGGAGGAGACCCAGTACTTC. Translation gives CASSPGGMEETQYF.

The chain employs TRBV5-4 and TRBJ2-7; 7 positions match TRBD2. Trimming took 0 bases from V and 2 from J; bases not matched to a gene: 5. CDR1 is SGHNT and CDR2 is YYREEE in the germline V gene (reference sequence). This CDR3 has 15 amino acids. The CDR3 reads CASSLGTRGTYEQYF. The CDR3 DNA follows: TGTGCCAGCAGCTTGGGCACGCGGGGGACCTACGAGCAGTACTTC.

CDR3 region: CASTGAGGNEKLFF. CDR3 DNA sequence: TGCGCCAGCACAGGCGCCGGCGGTAATGAAAAACTGTTTTTT. The V and J genes are TRBV10-1 and TRBJ1-4; the D is unclear. V lost 7 bases, J lost 4 bases, and 13 bases lay in between. CDR3 size: 14 residues. Germline V gene sequence: CDR1 WNHNN, CDR2 SYGVQD (reference sequence).

The chain has TRBV19 and TRBJ1-2, with D perhaps matching TRBD1 (5 bases). Trimming took off 5 bases at V and 6 bases at J, with 13 bases between the two ends. CDR1 is LNHDA, CDR2 SQIVND, per germline (reference sequence). This CDR3 region has 13 residues. CDR3 in DNA: TGTGCCAGTAGTGGCAGGGCCGGAAATGGCTACACCTTC. It codes for CASSGRAGNGYTF.

The chain joins TRBV5-4 to TRBJ2-7; 12 bases map to TRBD1. V lost 3 bases, J lost 1 base, and 14 bases stayed unmatched. CDR1 is SGHNT and CDR2 is YYREEE in the germline V gene (reference sequence). The CDR3 has 19 residues. CDR3 in amino acids: CASSSSRDRGRSLSYEQYF. In DNA, the CDR3 is TGTGCCAGCAGCTCCAGCCGGGACAGGGGGCGAAGTCTTTCCTACGAGCAGTACTTC.

The chain is built from TRBV2 and TRBJ1-2, with D uncertain. The V end lost 2 bases, the J end lost 4 bases, and 8 bases lay between the germline ends. Germline CDR1 reads SNHLY; CDR2 reads FYNNEI. The CDR3 has 13 residues. CDR3 amino acids: CASSELQFYGYTF. CDR3 sequence (DNA): TGTGCCAGCAGTGAATTACAGTTCTATGGCTACACCTTC.

The chain carries TRBV13 and TRBJ1-3; D remains ambiguous. CDR3 size: 14 residues. CDR1 is PRHDT, CDR2 FYEKMQ, per germline (reference sequence). Trimming shortened V by 2 bases and J by 2 bases, and 7 bases separated the two germline ends. As DNA, the CDR3 is TGTGCCAGCAGCTTAACGGGAACTGGAAACACCATATATTTT. Translated: CASSLTGTGNTIYF.

The rearrangement uses TRBV6-5 and TRBJ2-1; 7 nucleotides agree with TRBD1. V gave up 6 bases and J gave up 7 bases; unmatched junction bases: 9. The V gene's germline CDR1 is MNHEY and CDR2 SVGAGI. The CDR3 consists of 14 residues. The CDR3 sequence: CASSRAGGRNEQFF. As DNA, the CDR3 is TGTGCCAGCAGCAGGGCAGGGGGTAGGAATGAGCAGTTCTTC.

The rearrangement links TRBV7-9 to TRBJ1-2; D is unclear. The V end was cut by 1 base, the J end by 8 bases, with 14 bases between. CDR3 length: 14 residues. CDR1 SEHNR and CDR2 FQNEAQ come from the germline V gene (reference sequence). CDR3 sequence reads: CASSLEVVGHGYTF. In DNA, the CDR3 is TGTGCCAGCAGCTTAGAGGTGGTAGGGCACGGCTACACCTTC.

The chain is built from TRBV18 and TRBJ1-1; possibly TRBD1 for D (5 bases). V was clipped by 4 bases and J by 7 bases, with 16 bases between them. The CDR3 sequence is 14 residues long. The germline gives CDR1 KGHSH, CDR2 LQKENI. CDR3 in DNA: TGTGCCAGCTCACTACAGGTCGGGAAGGGTGAAGCTTTCTTT. As protein: CASSLQVGKGEAFF.

The gene calls are TRBV19 and TRBJ1-2; D possibly corresponds to TRBD1 (5 bases). The CDR3 spans 14 residues. Germline CDR1 reads LNHDA; CDR2 reads SQIVND (reference sequence). V was shortened by 9 bases and J by 5 bases, with 19 bases between the two germline ends. The DNA for the CDR3 is TGTGCCAGCCATCGACTTGAAGGGGCTTATGGCTACACCTTC. It translates to CASHRLEGAYGYTF. The variable domain in full, with the rest retrieved from reference TRBV19 and TRBJ1-2, is DGGITQSPKYLFRKEGQNVTLSCEQNLNHDAMYWYRQDPGQGLRLIYYSQIVNDFQKGDIAEGYSVSREKKESFPLTVTSAQKNPTAFYLCASHRLEGAYGYTFGSGTRLTVV.

The chain joins TRBV3-1 (or the pseudogene TRBV3-2) to TRBJ1-1; perhaps TRBD1 as D (5 bases). Germline CDR1 is LGHDT and CDR2 is YNNKEL (reference sequence). The CDR3 runs 14 residues. V was cut by 0 bases and J by 7 bases, with 12 bases left in between. The CDR3 nucleotides read TGTGCCAGCAGCCAAGATTTTGGGGGGTATGAAGCTTTCTTT. It translates to CASSQDFGGYEAFF.

This rearrangement joins TRBV5-1 to TRBJ1-2; TRBD1 aligns across 7 bases. J was trimmed by 4 bases and V by 1 base; bases with no gene match: 7. The CDR3 spans 15 residues. Germline V lookup: CDR1 SGHRS, CDR2 YFSETQ. The CDR3 DNA is TGCGCCAGCAGCTTGAGGGGGGACAGTCTCTATGGCTACACCTTC. Translating gives CASSLRGDSLYGYTF.

The rearrangement links TRBV5-1 to TRBJ1-6; D unresolved. The CDR3 sequence is 13 residues long. CDR1 is SGHRS, CDR2 YFSETQ, per germline. V was pared by 4 bases and J by 9 bases, with 11 bases between. The CDR3 sequence: CASSPSASSPLHF. The CDR3 DNA sequence: TGCGCCAGCAGCCCCAGTGCAAGTTCACCCCTCCACTTT.

The V gene is TRBV3-1 (or the pseudogene TRBV3-2), the J gene TRBJ2-1, with D perhaps matching TRBD2 (7 bases). The CDR3 covers 15 residues. V was pared by 2 bases and J by 5 bases, with 13 bases between. Germline CDR1 is LGHDT and CDR2 is YNNKEL (reference sequence). The chain's CDR3 is CASSQMAGAHNEQFF. The DNA of the CDR3 is TGTGCCAGCAGCCAAATGGCGGGGGCCCACAATGAGCAGTTCTTC.

The chain carries TRBV25-1 and TRBJ1-1; the D is unclear. This CDR3 has 15 residues. Per germline, CDR1 MGHDK and CDR2 SYGVNS. V lost 1 base, J lost 7 bases, and 16 bases lay in between. CDR3 sequence: CASSESGTRSGEAFF. DNA of the CDR3: TGTGCCAGCAGTGAATCTGGTACGAGGAGTGGTGAAGCTTTCTTT.

The CDR3 nucleotides read TGTGCCAGCAGTCCAGAGGGACCTAACCTGGCTGAAGCTTTCTTT. Amino acid sequence: CASSPEGPNLAEAFF. This chain uses TRBV28 with TRBJ1-1, with D possibly matching TRBD1 (5 bases). From germline, CDR1 is MDHEN and CDR2 SYDVKM. Between the trimmed V and J ends, which lost 5 bases and 6 bases, there was a span of 19 bases. The CDR3 spans 15 residues.

Here the CDR3 reads CVTGPGSYEQYF. Here the CDR3 DNA reads TGTGTAACCGGGCCGGGGAGTTACGAGCAGTACTTC. The rearrangement joins TRBV28 to TRBJ2-7; tentatively, D is TRBD2 (5 bases). The V gene's germline CDR1 is MDHEN and CDR2 SYDVKM. The CDR3 is 12 amino acids.